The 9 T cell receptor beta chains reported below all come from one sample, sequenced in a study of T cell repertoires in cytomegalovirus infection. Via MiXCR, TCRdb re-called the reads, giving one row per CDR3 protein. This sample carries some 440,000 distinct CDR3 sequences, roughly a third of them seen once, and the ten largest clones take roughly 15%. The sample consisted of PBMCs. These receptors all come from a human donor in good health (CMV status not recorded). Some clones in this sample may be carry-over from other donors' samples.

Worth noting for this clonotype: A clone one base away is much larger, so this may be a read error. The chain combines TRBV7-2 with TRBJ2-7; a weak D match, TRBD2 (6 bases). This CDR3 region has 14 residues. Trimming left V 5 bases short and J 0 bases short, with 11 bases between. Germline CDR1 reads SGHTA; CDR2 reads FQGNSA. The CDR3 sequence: CASSTTGSSYEQYF. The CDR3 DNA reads TGTGCCAGCAGCACCACCGGGAGCTCCTACGAGCAGTACTTC.

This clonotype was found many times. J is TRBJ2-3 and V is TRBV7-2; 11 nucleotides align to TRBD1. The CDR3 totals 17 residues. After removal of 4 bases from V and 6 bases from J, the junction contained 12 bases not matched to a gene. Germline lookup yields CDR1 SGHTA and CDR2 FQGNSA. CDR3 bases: TGTGCCAGCAGCTGGCCACTCGGGACAGGGGGATGGGATACGCAGTATTTT. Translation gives CASSWPLGTGGWDTQYF.

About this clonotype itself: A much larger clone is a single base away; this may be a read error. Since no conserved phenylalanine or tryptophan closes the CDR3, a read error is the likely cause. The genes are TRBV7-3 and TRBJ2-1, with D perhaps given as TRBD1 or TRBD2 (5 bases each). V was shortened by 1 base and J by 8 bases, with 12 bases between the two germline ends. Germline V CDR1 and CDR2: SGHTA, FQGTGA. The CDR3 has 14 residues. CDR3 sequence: CASSLKQGPHEQFL. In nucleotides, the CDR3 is TGTGCCAGCAGCTTAAAGCAGGGACCCCATGAGCAGTTCTTA.

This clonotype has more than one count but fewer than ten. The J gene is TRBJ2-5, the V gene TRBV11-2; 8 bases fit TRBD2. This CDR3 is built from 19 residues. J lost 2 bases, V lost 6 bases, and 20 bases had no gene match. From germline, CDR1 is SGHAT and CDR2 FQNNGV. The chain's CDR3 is CASSKTLPSYGGDQETQYF. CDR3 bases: TGTGCCAGCAGTAAAACCCTCCCTTCATACGGGGGGGATCAAGAGACCCAGTACTTC.

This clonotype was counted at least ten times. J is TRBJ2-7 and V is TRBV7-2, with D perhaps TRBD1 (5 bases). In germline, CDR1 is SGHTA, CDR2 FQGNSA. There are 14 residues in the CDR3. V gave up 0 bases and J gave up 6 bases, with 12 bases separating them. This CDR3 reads CASSLAQGSGEQYF. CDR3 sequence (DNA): TGTGCCAGCAGCTTAGCCCAGGGATCGGGCGAGCAGTACTTC.

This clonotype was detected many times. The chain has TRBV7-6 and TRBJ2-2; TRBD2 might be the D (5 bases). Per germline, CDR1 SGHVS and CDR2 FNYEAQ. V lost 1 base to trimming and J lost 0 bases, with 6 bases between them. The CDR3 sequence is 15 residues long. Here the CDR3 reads CASSLGTPNTGELFF. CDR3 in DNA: TGTGCCAGCAGCTTAGGGACTCCGAACACCGGGGAGCTGTTTTTT.

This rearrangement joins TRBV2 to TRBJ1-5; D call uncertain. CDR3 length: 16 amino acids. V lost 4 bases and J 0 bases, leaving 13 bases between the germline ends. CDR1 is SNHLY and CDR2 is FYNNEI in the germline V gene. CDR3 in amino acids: CASSAGRVYSNQPQHF. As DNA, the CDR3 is TGTGCCAGCAGTGCTGGACGGGTCTATAGCAATCAGCCCCAGCATTTT.

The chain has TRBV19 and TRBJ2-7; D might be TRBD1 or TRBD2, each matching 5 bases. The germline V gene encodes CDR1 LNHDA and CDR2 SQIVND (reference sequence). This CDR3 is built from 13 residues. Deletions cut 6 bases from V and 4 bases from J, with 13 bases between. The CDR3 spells CASSLREGYEQYF. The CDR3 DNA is TGTGCCAGTAGCCTAAGAGAGGGGTACGAGCAGTACTTC.

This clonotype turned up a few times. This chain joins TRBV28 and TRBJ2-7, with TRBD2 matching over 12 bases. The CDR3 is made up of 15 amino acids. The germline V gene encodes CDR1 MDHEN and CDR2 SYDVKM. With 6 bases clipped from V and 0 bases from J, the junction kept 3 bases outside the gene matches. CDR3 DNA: TGTGCCAGCAGATCTAGCGGGGGGGCCTCCTACGAGCAGTACTTC. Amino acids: CASRSSGGASYEQYF.